Listed here is a single TCR beta chain. Its antigen target is currently unknown. It has no much larger one-base neighbor in the sample; base qualities were not kept. This record comes from a study of blood T cell repertoires in COVID-19 (dated by TCRdb to between 2020 and 2021). Notes on the research overall: The collaborator samples originated in the United States, Italy and Spain and spanned the acute and convalescent phases of COVID-19. Nearly every sample came with metadata listing a de-identified subject ID, COVID-19 status, age in years and sex. Where available, HLA class I and class II types were obtained from metadata supplied by the sample provider rather than from assay-based typing. The samples were drawn from the first 160 participants of the ongoing ImmuneRACE study and from some 1,300 subjects provided by 6 global collaborators. The repertoires were released in a freely available public database meant as a resource for research on the immune response to SARS-CoV-2. The prospective study material was composed of cDNA or gDNA derived from T cells, B-cell-depleted T cells, or PBMCs. Subjects who had been exposed to COVID-19, were actively infected with it, or had recovered from it provided the deeply sampled blood TCRbeta repertoires that made up the dataset.

Summary of the overall study and its limitations: The quantity of clinical and demographic metadata differed by source and by participant and was supplied without curation.

TCRbeta CDR3 regions were amplified from genomic DNA using the immunoSEQ Assay, a bias-controlled multiplex PCR. The source study handled its data this way. Within the assay, amplification of reference gene primers was used to estimate how many nucleated cells each sample contained. To quantify the absolute abundance of each unique TCRbeta CDR3 rearrangement, sequence reads were collapsed and filtered. For each sample, productive Simpson clonality was calculated by taking the square root of Simpson's diversity index across productive rearrangements. This immuneACCESS table, as held by TCRdb, lists in-frame sequences with V and J called but not all clones. Of the missing ones, under half trace to an unresolved V gene in checked studies; the others have no known cause. That table gives V, J and clone size, and the DNA gave D and trimming. Here the sample has 250,000 to 300,000 clones; 70% to 90% occur a single time. The ten largest clones represent roughly 3.6% of the sample.

Each collaborating institution followed its own protocols to collect whole blood in K2EDTA tubes. Collaborator samples were shipped for TCRbeta analysis as frozen whole blood, isolated PBMCs, or DNA extracted from either sample type. Including cysteine and phenylalanine, the CDR3 has 14 amino acids. The read is trimmed to its CDR3 DNA, 42 bases read in frame from base 1. Sequences SGHRS (CDR1) and YFSETQ (CDR2) are obtained from the germline V gene. Deletion took 2 bases off V and 7 bases off J, with a span of 13 bases between the germline ends. The clonotype comes from a woman aged 40-49 years with acute or convalescent COVID-19. The chain is made from TRBV5-1 and TRBJ1-5; TRBD1 might be the D gene, on 6 matching bases. The sample comprised peripheral blood. The CDR3 is CASSLGGARQPQHF. The DNA sequence is as follows: TGCGCCAGCAGCTTAGGGGGGGCTAGGCAGCCCCAGCATTTT. With the rest looked up from the reference TRBV5-1 and TRBJ1-5 genes rather than sequenced, the full variable domain is KAGVTQTPRYLIKTRGQQVTLSCSPISGHRSVSWYQQTPGQGLQFLFEYFSETQRNKGNFPGRFSGRQFSNSRSEMNVSTLELGDSALYLCASSLGGARQPQHFGDGTRLSIL.